Sequencing of this TCR beta chain was carried out in a study of blood T cell repertoires in COVID-19. This clone was detected only once. Libraries were prepared by immunoSEQ multiplex PCR; TCRdb keeps only in-frame clonotypes and omits some of them. Here the sample spans about 160,000 clones, under 85% being singletons. The CDR3 contains 12 residues. Germline values: CDR1 MNHEY, CDR2 SVGAGI. Trimming left V 7 bases short and J 4 bases short, with 8 bases between. The sequence was obtained from a man between 65 and 85 years old who had recovered from COVID-19. This sequence joins TRBV6-5 and TRBJ1-5, with D unclear. The specimen sequenced was peripheral blood. CDR3 residues: CASTQQNQPQHF. The CDR3 nucleotides are TGTGCCAGCACCCAACAGAATCAGCCCCAGCATTTT.